These 25 T cell receptor beta chains originate from one sample sequenced in a study of graft-versus-host responses after intestinal transplantation. To release intraepithelial and lamina propria lymphocytes, the graft tissue was processed. Method: immunoSEQ multiplex PCR; TCRdb's copy keeps in-frame clones and lacks some. The sample carries 16,000 or so clones, 65% to 90% recorded once. Sequences were derived from ileum tissue, sampled about 19 months after intestinal transplantation. Receptor source: a human patient who received an intestinal transplant, so some T cells may come from the graft donor.

J is TRBJ1-2 and V is TRBV4-2; 8 bases match TRBD1. CDR1 is LGHNA, CDR2 YNFKEQ, per germline. V lost 4 bases, J lost 14 bases, and 12 bases stayed unmatched. The CDR3 contains 13 residues. Written as DNA, the CDR3 is TGTGCCAGCAGCCTGGGACAGGAGAACCTACGGACCTTC. It yields the protein CASSLGQENLRTF.

This chain joins TRBV6-1 and TRBJ1-6; D might be TRBD1 (5 bases). V was trimmed by 6 bases and J by 7 bases, leaving 16 bases between them. The length of the CDR3 is 15 residues. From germline, CDR1 is MNHNS and CDR2 SASEGT. The CDR3 reads CASRSGLGPNSPLHF. CDR3 DNA sequence: TGTGCCAGCAGATCCGGTTTGGGGCCAAATTCACCCCTCCACTTT.

The rearrangement links TRBV15 to TRBJ1-1, with TRBD1 matching over 8 bases. V was clipped by 0 bases and J by 2 bases; unmatched bases: 5. The CDR3 totals 16 residues. The V gene's germline CDR1 is LNHNV and CDR2 YYDKDF (reference sequence). The CDR3 region is CATSRDWAGGNTEAFF. The CDR3 DNA reads as TGTGCCACCAGCAGAGATTGGGCAGGGGGCAACACTGAAGCTTTCTTT.

CDR3 sequence: CASSLDRIQETQYF. Here the CDR3 DNA reads TGCGCCAGCAGCTTGGACAGGATTCAAGAGACCCAGTACTTC. V usage is TRBV5-1 and J usage is TRBJ2-5; weak D call: TRBD1 (5 bases). In germline, CDR1 is SGHRS, CDR2 YFSETQ. The length of the CDR3 is 14 residues. The V gene lost 0 bases and the J gene lost 2 bases, with 8 bases spanning the gap.

This clone occurred a few times. This rearrangement joins TRBV4-1 to TRBJ1-4; D possibly corresponds to TRBD1 (5 bases). The CDR3 sequence is 14 residues long. Trimming removed 1 base at V and 6 bases at J, with 9 bases between. Per the germline V gene, CDR1 is MGHRA and CDR2 is YSYEKL. CDR3 bases: TGCGCCAGCAGCCAAGGAGACAGTCATGAAAAACTGTTTTTT. Translated, it gives CASSQGDSHEKLFF.

The chain combines TRBV10-3 with TRBJ2-2; no definite D call. Germline V gives CDR1 ENHRY, CDR2 SYGVKD. CDR3 length equals 16 residues. Trimming took 5 bases from V and 1 from J, leaving 14 bases between them. This chain's CDR3 is CAISNTPGLNTGELFF. The CDR3 coding sequence is TGTGCCATCAGTAACACTCCGGGCCTGAACACCGGGGAGCTGTTTTTT.

The V call is TRBV7-9, the J call TRBJ2-5; no firm D call. There are 15 residues in the CDR3. Germline V gene data show CDR1 as SEHNR and CDR2 as FQNEAQ (reference sequence). With 5 bases removed from V and 2 bases from J, the gap between germline ends came to 15 bases. The CDR3 DNA reads as TGTGCCAGCAGCGTGGGGTGGGTAGGACAAGAGACCCAGTACTTC. Translated: CASSVGWVGQETQYF.

This chain uses TRBV7-8 with TRBJ1-6, with TRBD1 matching over 9 bases. The CDR3 runs to 16 residues. With 4 bases clipped from V and 9 bases from J, the junction kept 10 bases outside the gene matches. Germline values: CDR1 SGHVS, CDR2 FQNEAQ. CDR3 nucleotide sequence: TGTGCCAGCAGCTCTCACACCGGGACAGGGCCTTCACCCCTCCACTTT. This gives the protein CASSSHTGTGPSPLHF.

V usage is TRBV4-1 and J usage is TRBJ1-1, with D perhaps matching TRBD1 (5 bases). The germline CDR1 and CDR2 sequences are MGHRA and YSYEKL. There are 14 residues in the CDR3. V lost 5 bases and J 4 bases, leaving 14 bases between the germline ends. The DNA of the CDR3 is TGCGCCAGCAGCTCCGCAGGCGGGGGCACTGAAGCTTTCTTT. It is translated as CASSSAGGGTEAFF.

This CDR3 is CASSLGVSTEAFF. The DNA of the CDR3 is TGTGCCAGCAGTTTGGGAGTAAGCACTGAAGCTTTCTTT. The rearrangement links TRBV27 to TRBJ1-1, with D hard to call. Between the trimmed V and J ends, which lost 3 bases and 4 bases, there was a span of 9 bases. The CDR3 covers 13 residues. The germline V gene encodes CDR1 MNHEY and CDR2 SMNVEV (reference sequence).

Details on this clone: Other DNA sequences in this sample translate to the same CDR3. The chain joins TRBV6-1 to TRBJ2-7; possibly TRBD1 or TRBD2 for D (5 bases each). The V end lost 8 bases, the J end lost 3 bases, and 11 bases lay between the germline ends. Germline CDR1 and CDR2: MNHNS and SASEGT. This CDR3 spans 12 amino acids. The CDR3 DNA sequence: TGTGCCAGCGGGGGATACAGCTACGAGCAGTACTTC. This gives the protein CASGGYSYEQYF.

This clone was observed a handful of times. The V gene is TRBV6-1, the J gene TRBJ2-7; D ambiguous. Trimming took off 2 bases at V and 0 bases at J, with 8 bases between the two ends. The CDR3 consists of 14 residues. In germline, CDR1 is MNHNS, CDR2 SASEGT. As DNA, the CDR3 is TGTGCCAGCAGTGAACGACCAGCCTCCTACGAGCAGTACTTC. Protein sequence: CASSERPASYEQYF.

The V gene is TRBV28, the J gene TRBJ2-5; D is ambiguous. The closer fit of TRBJ2-7 to the DNA end suggests the J call may be wrong. The CDR3 is 13 residues long. CDR1 is MDHEN, CDR2 SYDVKM, per germline. This CDR3 reads CASSFSQSYEQYF. The CDR3 coding sequence is TGTGCCAGCAGTTTCAGTCAGTCCTACGAGCAGTACTTC.

Here the CDR3 reads CASSYTGGRTEAFF. The CDR3 nucleotides are TGTGCCAGCAGTTACACAGGGGGAAGGACTGAAGCTTTCTTT. The rearrangement uses TRBV6-6 and TRBJ1-1, with TRBD1 identical over 8 bases. The ends lost 2 bases at V and 5 bases at J; junction bases unmatched: 4. From germline, CDR1 is MNHNY and CDR2 SVGAGI (reference sequence). The CDR3 spans 14 residues.

This clone was detected only a few times. The rearrangement links TRBV29-1 to TRBJ2-7; tentative D call: TRBD1 (6 bases). V lost 8 bases and J lost 0, with 20 bases in between. The CDR3 runs to 15 residues. The germline V gene has CDR1 SQVTM and CDR2 ANQGSEA. CDR3 loop: CSTFPGHGTSYEQYF. For the CDR3, the DNA is TGCAGCACCTTCCCGGGACATGGAACCTCCTACGAGCAGTACTTC.

This sequence joins TRBV28 and TRBJ1-1, with D hard to call. V was shortened by 6 bases and J by 11 bases, with 13 bases between the two germline ends. There are 11 residues in the CDR3. Germline-derived CDR1 and CDR2 are MDHEN and SYDVKM. CDR3: CASSRPGTAFF. The CDR3 DNA sequence: TGTGCCAGCAGCCGGCCCGGCACCGCTTTCTTT.

J is TRBJ2-7 and V is TRBV6-5; TRBD1 aligns across 9 bases. The CDR3 has 13 amino acids. From germline, CDR1 is MNHEY and CDR2 SVGAGI. The junction had 7 bases not matched to a gene; V was cut back by 10 bases and J by 3 bases. DNA for the CDR3: TGTGCCACCCTTCCGACAGGGGGCTACGAGCAGTACTTC. This gives the protein CATLPTGGYEQYF.

This clone appeared a few times. The chain is built from TRBV6-5 and TRBJ2-7; D gene ambiguous. Deletions cut 4 bases from V and 3 bases from J, with 13 bases between. The CDR3 spans 14 residues. Germline lookup yields CDR1 MNHEY and CDR2 SVGAGI. The CDR3 coding sequence is TGTGCCAGCAGTTTCAACGGTCTAAGCTACGAGCAGTACTTC. Its protein is CASSFNGLSYEQYF.

This chain connects TRBV5-1 to TRBJ2-7, with D uncertain. The CDR3 extends over 15 amino acids. The V end lost 3 bases, the J end lost 6 bases, and 19 bases lay between the germline ends. Germline V gene data show CDR1 as SGHRS and CDR2 as YFSETQ. CDR3 loop: CASSWQDLETREQYF. The CDR3, as DNA: TGCGCCAGCAGCTGGCAGGACCTAGAGACTCGCGAGCAGTACTTC.

With regard to this clone: Other DNA sequences in this sample translate to the same CDR3. The genes are TRBV4-1 and TRBJ2-7; 14 bases fit TRBD2. CDR3 length: 16 residues. Germline lookup yields CDR1 MGHRA and CDR2 YSYEKL. V was clipped by 1 base and J by 4 bases; unmatched bases: 3. CDR3 bases: TGCGCCAGCAGCCAAGGACTAGCGGGGGGGACGTACGAGCAGTACTTC. Its protein product is CASSQGLAGGTYEQYF.

The chain recombines TRBV4-1 with TRBJ1-3; D not resolved. The V and J ends lost 5 bases and 3 bases respectively, with 8 bases between them. This CDR3 is built from 13 residues. Germline V gene lookup returns CDR1 MGHRA and CDR2 YSYEKL. For the CDR3, the DNA is TGCGCCAGCAGCGGACCATATGGAAACACCATATATTTT. It encodes CASSGPYGNTIYF.

In regard to this clone: The DNA is left out, because the CDR3 cannot be placed on it with certainty; the CDR3 is given as TCRdb lists it. The chain uses TRBV2 and TRBJ1-4. Germline values: CDR1 SNHLY, CDR2 FYNNEI. The CDR3 comprises 14 residues, both ends counted. CDR3 sequence: CASKVTEVGGGSIF.

Here the CDR3 DNA reads TGCGCCAGCAGCTTGCATAGACAGGGGCAGCCTATGAACACTGAAGCTTTCTTT. Translated: CASSLHRQGQPMNTEAFF. J is TRBJ1-1 and V is TRBV5-1; 8 bases match TRBD1. Losses at the gene ends were 1 base for V and 0 bases for J; bases not matched to a gene: 11. This CDR3 spans 18 amino acids. The germline CDR1 and CDR2 sequences are SGHRS and YFSETQ.

The chain recombines TRBV5-1 with TRBJ2-5; a possible D gene is TRBD1 (6 bases). TRBJ2-7 explains the end of the DNA better; the J call may be wrong. This CDR3 spans 15 amino acids. The V gene's germline CDR1 is SGHRS and CDR2 YFSETQ. CDR3 residues: CASSFDRPSSYEQYF. Here the CDR3 DNA reads TGCGCCAGCAGCTTTGACAGGCCTAGCTCCTACGAGCAGTACTTC.

The chain links TRBV18 to TRBJ1-2; TRBD1 might be the D (6 bases). Trimming stripped 6 bases from V and 0 bases from J, with 14 bases between. The germline V gene has CDR1 KGHSH and CDR2 LQKENI. The CDR3 is 15 residues long. The CDR3 nucleotides read TGTGCCAGCTCGCCTCTCAGGGGCGCTAACTATGGCTACACCTTC. This gives the protein CASSPLRGANYGYTF. Combining the CDR3 with reference TRBV18 and TRBJ1-2 gives the whole variable domain NAGVMQNPRHLVRRRGQEARLRCSPMKGHSHVYWYRQLPEEGLKFMVYLQKENIIDESGMPKERFSAEFPKEGPSILRIQQVVRGDSAAYFCASSPLRGANYGYTFGSGTRLTVV.